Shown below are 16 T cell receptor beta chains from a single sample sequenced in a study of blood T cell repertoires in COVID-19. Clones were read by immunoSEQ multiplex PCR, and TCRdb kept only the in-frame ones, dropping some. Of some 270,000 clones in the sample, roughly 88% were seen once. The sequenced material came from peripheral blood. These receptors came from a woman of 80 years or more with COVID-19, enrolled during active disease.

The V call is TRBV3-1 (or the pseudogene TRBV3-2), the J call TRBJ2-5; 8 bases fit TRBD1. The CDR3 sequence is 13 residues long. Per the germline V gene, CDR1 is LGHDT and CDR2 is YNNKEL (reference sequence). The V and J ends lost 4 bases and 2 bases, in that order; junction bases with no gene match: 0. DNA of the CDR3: TGTGCCAGCAGCCGGGACAGGCAAGAGACCCAGTACTTC. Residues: CASSRDRQETQYF.

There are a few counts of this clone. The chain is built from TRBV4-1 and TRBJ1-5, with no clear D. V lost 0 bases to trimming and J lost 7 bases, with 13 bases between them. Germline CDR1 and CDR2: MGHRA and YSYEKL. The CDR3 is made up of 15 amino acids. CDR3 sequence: CASSQDLGINQPQHF. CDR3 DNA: TGCGCCAGCAGCCAAGATCTCGGTATTAACCAGCCCCAGCATTTT.

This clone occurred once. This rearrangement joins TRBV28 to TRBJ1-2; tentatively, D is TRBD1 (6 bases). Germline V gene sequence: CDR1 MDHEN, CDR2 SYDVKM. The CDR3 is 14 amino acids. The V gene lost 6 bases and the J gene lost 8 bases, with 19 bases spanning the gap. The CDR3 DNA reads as TGTGCCAGCAGGACAGGTCCAGTTCTAGGGGGCTACACCTTC. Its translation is CASRTGPVLGGYTF.

The CDR3 loop reads CASSAVGAHRDTSNYGYTF. CDR3 nucleotides: TGTGCCAGCAGCGCGGTAGGAGCGCACCGGGACACCTCAAACTATGGCTACACCTTC. This chain joins TRBV7-8 and TRBJ1-2, with TRBD1 as a possible D gene (6 bases). The CDR3 consists of 19 residues. Germline CDR1 is SGHVS and CDR2 is FQNEAQ. V lost 5 bases, J lost 2 bases, and 27 bases lay in between.

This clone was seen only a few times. CDR3: CATSSIAGETQYF. In nucleotides, the CDR3 is TGTGCCACCAGCAGCATAGCCGGAGAGACCCAGTACTTC. This sequence joins TRBV15 and TRBJ2-5; D call uncertain. Germline CDR1 and CDR2: LNHNV and YYDKDF (reference sequence). V was cut by 3 bases and J by 4 bases, with 9 bases left in between. The CDR3 contains 13 residues.

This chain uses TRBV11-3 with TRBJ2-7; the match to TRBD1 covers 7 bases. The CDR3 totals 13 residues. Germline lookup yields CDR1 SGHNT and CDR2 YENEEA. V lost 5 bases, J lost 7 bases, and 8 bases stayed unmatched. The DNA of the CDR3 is TGTGCCAGCAGCACCGAGACAGGGAAGGAGCAGTACTTC. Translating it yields CASSTETGKEQYF.

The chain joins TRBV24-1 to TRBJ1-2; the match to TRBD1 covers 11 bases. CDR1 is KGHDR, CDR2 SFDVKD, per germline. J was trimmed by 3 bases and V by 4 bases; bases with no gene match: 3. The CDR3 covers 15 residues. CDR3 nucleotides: TGTGCCACCAGTGACGCGGGACAGGGGGACTATGGCTACACCTTC. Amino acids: CATSDAGQGDYGYTF.

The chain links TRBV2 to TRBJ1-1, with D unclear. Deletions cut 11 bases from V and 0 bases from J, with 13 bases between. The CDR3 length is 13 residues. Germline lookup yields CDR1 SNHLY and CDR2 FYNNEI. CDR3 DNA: TGTGCCGGGAGCGGGTTCATGAACACTGAAGCTTTCTTT. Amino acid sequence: CAGSGFMNTEAFF.

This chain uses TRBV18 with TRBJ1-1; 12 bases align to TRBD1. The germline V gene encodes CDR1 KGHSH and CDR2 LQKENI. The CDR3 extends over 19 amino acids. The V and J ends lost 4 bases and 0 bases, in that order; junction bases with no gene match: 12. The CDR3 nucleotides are TGTGCCAGCTCACTCCAACCGGGACAGGGGGCTCGTTTGAACACTGAAGCTTTCTTT. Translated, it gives CASSLQPGQGARLNTEAFF.

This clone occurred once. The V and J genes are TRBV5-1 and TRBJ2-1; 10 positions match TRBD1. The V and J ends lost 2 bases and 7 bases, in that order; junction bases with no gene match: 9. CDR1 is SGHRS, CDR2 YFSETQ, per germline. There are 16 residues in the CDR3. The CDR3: CASSFFGTGARNEQFF. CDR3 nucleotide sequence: TGCGCCAGCAGCTTCTTCGGGACAGGGGCACGGAATGAGCAGTTCTTC.

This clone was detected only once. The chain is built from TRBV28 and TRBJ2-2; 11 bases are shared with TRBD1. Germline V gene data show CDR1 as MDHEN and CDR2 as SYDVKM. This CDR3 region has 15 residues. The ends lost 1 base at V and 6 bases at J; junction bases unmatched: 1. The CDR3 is CASSLLDRGPGELFF. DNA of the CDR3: TGTGCCAGCAGTTTATTGGACAGGGGGCCCGGGGAGCTGTTTTTT.

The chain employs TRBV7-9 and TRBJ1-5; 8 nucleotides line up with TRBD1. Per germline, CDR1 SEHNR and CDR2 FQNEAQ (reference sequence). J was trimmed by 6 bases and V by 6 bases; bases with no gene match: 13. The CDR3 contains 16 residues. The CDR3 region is CASSRYTGGNIQPQHF. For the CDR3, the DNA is TGTGCCAGCAGTCGTTATACAGGGGGGAACATTCAGCCCCAGCATTTT.

As DNA, the CDR3 is TGTGCCATAGGGACTAGCGGGGGGCCCAACGGGGAGCTGTTTTTT. This encodes CAIGTSGGPNGELFF. This chain connects TRBV10-3 to TRBJ2-2; 15 bases match TRBD2. The junction had 6 bases not matched to a gene; V was cut back by 9 bases and J by 7 bases. The CDR3 consists of 15 residues. Germline CDR1 reads ENHRY; CDR2 reads SYGVKD.

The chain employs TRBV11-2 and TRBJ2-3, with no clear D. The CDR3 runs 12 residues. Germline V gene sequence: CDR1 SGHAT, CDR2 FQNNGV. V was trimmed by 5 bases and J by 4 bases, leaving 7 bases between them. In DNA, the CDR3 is TGTGCCAGCAGCCAGCTAGCAGATACGCAGTATTTT. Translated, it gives CASSQLADTQYF.

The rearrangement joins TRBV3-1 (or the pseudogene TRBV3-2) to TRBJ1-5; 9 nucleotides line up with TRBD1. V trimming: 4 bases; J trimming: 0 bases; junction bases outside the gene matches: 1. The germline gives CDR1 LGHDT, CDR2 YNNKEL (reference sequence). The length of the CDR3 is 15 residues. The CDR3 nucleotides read TGTGCCAGCAGCCGGACAGGGGATAGCAATCAGCCCCAGCATTTT. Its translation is CASSRTGDSNQPQHF.

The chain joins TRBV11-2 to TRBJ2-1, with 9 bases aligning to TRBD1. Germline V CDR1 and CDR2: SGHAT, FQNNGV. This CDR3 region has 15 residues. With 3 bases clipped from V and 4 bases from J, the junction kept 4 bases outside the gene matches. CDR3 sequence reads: CASSFGDRDYNEQFF. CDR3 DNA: TGTGCCAGCAGCTTTGGGGACAGGGATTACAATGAGCAGTTCTTC.